These 27 T cell receptor beta chains came from one sample sequenced in a study of tumor-infiltrating lymphocytes in primary liver carcinoma (TCRdb year 2017). The listed sequencing device is Illumina HiSeq 2500. Starting from 500 to 650 ng total RNA, TCRbeta-specific cDNA was produced by reverse transcription with a constant-region primer and ProtoScript II reverse transcriptase. Three nested multiplex PCR rounds, following a slightly modified ARM-PCR procedure, were used to build the TCRbeta libraries. The first two PCR rounds used multiplex TRBV1-TRBV30 forward primers with a Cbeta reverse primer, each for around 10 cycles. TCRdb's own reprocessing of the public reads used fastp at Q25 and MiXCR and kept productive beta chains. Rows are unified per CDR3 protein, each entry keeping the most common DNA and genes. In this sample the table shows around 330,000 distinct CDR3 sequences, 65% of which occur a single time. Roughly 9% of the sample lies in the top ten.

Blood RNA was extracted from unsorted whole blood using TRIzol reagent, and germline DNA was obtained with the DNeasy Blood & Tissue kit. The specimen was peripheral blood. These receptor sequences come from a man between 35 and 55 years old with primary liver carcinoma and hepatitis B virus infection.

Comment on this clonotype: Its ends do not fully match the called genes, so a read error is possible. The chain links TRBV6-6 to TRBJ1-1; D uncertain. The CDR3 length is 17 residues. Germline CDR1 MNHNY, CDR2 SVGAGI (reference sequence). CDR3 coding DNA: TGTACCAGCATTACCGTCGGAGAAAGGGATGGTATAGGTGAAGCTTTCTTT. This sequence encodes CTSITVGERDGIGEAFF.

This clonotype was seen only once. One junction end does not reproduce the germline sequence, and a read error may be involved. The gene calls are TRBV10-1 and TRBJ2-2; possible D gene TRBD2, 6 bases. Germline CDR1 WNHNN, CDR2 SYGVQD (reference sequence). This CDR3 region has 13 residues. CDR3 amino acids: CASSERKPGGLFF. CDR3 DNA: TGCGCCAGCAGTGAGCGGAAACCCGGGGGGCTGTTTTTT.

Points on this clonotype: This sequence may be a read error, since a much larger clone differs from it by one base. V gene TRBV29-1 combines with J gene TRBJ1-1; D is possibly TRBD1 (6 bases). The CDR3 totals 13 residues. Germline CDR1 is SQVTM and CDR2 is ANQGSEA. CDR3 sequence: CSATNRVGAEASF. In nucleotides, the CDR3 is TGCAGCGCTACTAACAGGGTGGGGGCTGAAGCTTCCTTT.

In the case of this clonotype: One end of the junction varies from germline; a read error may be responsible. This rearrangement joins TRBV28 to TRBJ1-4, with a tentative D call TRBD1 (6 bases). Germline V gene lookup returns CDR1 MDHEN and CDR2 SYDVKM. The CDR3 sequence is 15 residues long. This chain's CDR3 is CASSTEGGVKEKPFF. Here the CDR3 DNA reads TGTGCCAGCAGTACTGAGGGGGGCGTTAAAGAAAAACCGTTTTTC.

This rearrangement joins TRBV5-4 to TRBJ2-7, with unresolved D. CDR3 length equals 12 residues. Germline V gene data show CDR1 as SGHNT and CDR2 as YYREEE (reference sequence). V lost 0 bases, J lost 6 bases, and 7 bases lay in between. The chain's CDR3 is CASSLADGEQYF. Written as DNA, the CDR3 is TGTGCCAGCAGCTTGGCCGACGGCGAGCAGTACTTC.

In its sample, this clonotype was seen many times. The genes are TRBV6-5 and TRBJ2-6, with unresolved D. V lost 5 bases and J 0 bases, leaving 11 bases between the germline ends. This CDR3 has 16 amino acids. Germline V gene sequence: CDR1 MNHEY, CDR2 SVGAGI. CDR3 loop: CASSGDFLSGANVLTF. In DNA form, the CDR3 reads TGTGCCAGCAGTGGGGATTTCCTCTCTGGGGCCAACGTCCTGACTTTC.

As concerns this clonotype: One end of the junction varies from germline; a read error may be responsible. This chain joins TRBV4-1 and TRBJ1-5, with D hard to call. This CDR3 region has 16 residues. CDR1 is MGHRA, CDR2 YSYEKL, per germline. The CDR3 nucleotides read TGCGCCAGTAGCCAAGAGAGGGTACAAGACAATCAGTCCCAGCATTTT. Translation gives CASSQERVQDNQSQHF.

This clonotype was counted once. This chain uses TRBV4-3 with TRBJ2-3, with D possibly TRBD2 on 5 matching bases. Germline V gives CDR1 LGHNA, CDR2 YSLEER. The CDR3 totals 18 residues. V lost 2 bases and J lost 0, with 18 bases in between. Here the CDR3 reads CASSQSPPSSESTDTQYF. CDR3 DNA: TGCGCCAGCAGCCAATCTCCCCCGAGTAGCGAGAGCACAGATACGCAGTATTTT.

As for this clonotype: A read error may be the cause here, since a much bigger clone is one base away. The chain has TRBV12-3 or TRBV12-4 and TRBJ1-3, with TRBD1 matching over 7 bases. CDR3 length: 15 residues. The CDR3: CASSLEGAYGDTIYF. The CDR3 DNA is TGTGCCAGCAGTTTAGAGGGGGCGTATGGAGACACCATATATTTT.

The rearrangement uses TRBV29-1 and TRBJ2-1; maybe TRBD2 (6 bases). CDR3 length: 15 residues. Germline CDR1 SQVTM, CDR2 ANQGSEA. Trimming cost V 4 bases and J 7 bases, with 20 bases left between them. CDR3 nucleotide sequence: TGCAGCGTTGTCTTCCCGGAGGGAAGAGGAAATGAGCAGTTCTTC. Its protein product is CSVVFPEGRGNEQFF.

About this clonotype itself: Being one base from a much bigger clone, this may be a read error. For the CDR3, the DNA is TGTGCCAGCAGTATCAGCAGGAGCGTATACAATGAGCAGTTCTTC. The encoded protein is CASSISRSVYNEQFF. V gene TRBV12-3 or TRBV12-4 combines with J gene TRBJ2-1; D gene ambiguous. The ends were cut back, 5 bases at V and 4 bases at J, with 15 bases in the middle. CDR3 length: 15 residues.

On this clonotype: A much more abundant neighbour one base away suggests this may be a read error. The chain employs TRBV6-6 and TRBJ2-7, with unresolved D. The CDR3 has 13 residues. The V end lost 7 bases, the J end lost 2 bases, and 12 bases lay between the germline ends. Germline loops: CDR1 MNHNY, CDR2 SVGAGI (reference sequence). In DNA form, the CDR3 reads TGTGCCAGCACCGTACATGCTACCTACGAGCAGTACTTC. Translation: CASTVHATYEQYF.

There are many counts of this clonotype. This chain joins TRBV12-3 or TRBV12-4 and TRBJ2-3; TRBD2 matches at 10 bases. This CDR3 region has 15 residues. The J segment lost 2 bases and the V segment lost 6 bases, leaving 5 bases of the junction unmatched. The CDR3 loop is CASRPGLADTDTQYF. The CDR3 DNA follows: TGTGCCAGCAGACCTGGACTAGCGGACACAGATACGCAGTATTTT.

In the case of this clonotype: A read error may explain this, as a much larger clone is one base away. This chain joins TRBV4-1 and TRBJ2-3; D gene unclear. With 4 bases removed from V and 0 bases from J, the gap between germline ends came to 14 bases. Germline loops: CDR1 MGHRA, CDR2 YSYEKL. This CDR3 has 16 residues. The CDR3 spells CASSPPASASTDTQYF. CDR3 in DNA: TGCGCCAGCAGCCCCCCAGCGTCAGCTAGCACAGATACGCAGTATTTT.

Regarding this clonotype: Mismatch with germline at one junction end may stem from a read error. The chain employs TRBV11-2 and TRBJ2-1, with D unresolved. Per the germline V gene, CDR1 is SGHAT and CDR2 is FQNNGV. The CDR3 is 14 amino acids. The chain's CDR3 is CASSLVSSLNEQFF. The CDR3 nucleotides read TGCGCCAGCAGCTTAGTTAGCAGTCTCAATGAGCAGTTCTTC.

The chain has TRBV28 and TRBJ1-2, with D uncertain. Per the germline V gene, CDR1 is MDHEN and CDR2 is SYDVKM. The V end was cut by 3 bases, the J end by 5 bases, with 7 bases between. CDR3 size: 12 residues. CDR3: CASSLDHYGYTF. CDR3 DNA sequence: TGTGCCAGCAGTTTGGATCATTATGGCTACACCTTC.

The table lists this clonotype with a few counts. This CDR3 is CASSHVAGEEQFF. The CDR3 bases are TGCGCCAGCAGCCACGTAGCGGGAGAGGAGCAGTTCTTC. The chain combines TRBV5-1 with TRBJ2-1, with 9 bases lining up with TRBD2. The CDR3 totals 13 residues. The germline gives CDR1 SGHRS, CDR2 YFSETQ. J was trimmed by 10 bases and V by 4 bases; bases with no gene match: 6.

As regards this clonotype: The CDR3 ends on some other residue instead of the conserved phenylalanine or tryptophan, so this is likely a read error. V and J are TRBV11-2 and TRBJ2-3; D may be TRBD1 (5 bases). The CDR3 has 15 residues. Germline CDR1 and CDR2: SGHAT and FQNNGV. The CDR3 is CVSRSIQGSTDTQYY. The CDR3 nucleotides read TGTGTCAGCAGGTCAATTCAGGGTAGCACAGATACGCAGTATTAT.

This CDR3 reads CASIRDYEQYF. The CDR3 nucleotides are TGTGCCAGCATCAGAGACTACGAGCAGTACTTC. The chain recombines TRBV6-1 with TRBJ2-7; D is unresolved. In germline, CDR1 is MNHNS, CDR2 SASEGT. CDR3 size: 11 residues. V was pared by 7 bases and J by 3 bases, with 7 bases between.

About this clonotype: A much bigger clone sits one base away, suggesting this may be a read error. The rearrangement links TRBV4-1 to TRBJ2-1; the match to TRBD2 covers 9 bases. The germline CDR1 and CDR2 sequences are MGHRA and YSYEKL. This CDR3 comprises 16 residues. CDR3 DNA sequence: TGCGCCAGCAGCCCCGGGACTAGCAGCTTCTACAGTGAGCAGTTCTTC. Residues: CASSPGTSSFYSEQFF.

The chain joins TRBV5-1 to TRBJ2-3; 10 bases match TRBD1. V shed 4 bases, J shed 1 base, and the junction held 3 bases outside the gene matches. The CDR3 is made up of 15 amino acids. The germline V gene has CDR1 SGHRS and CDR2 YFSETQ. DNA of the CDR3: TGCGCCAGCAGCATTGGGACAGGGGGCACAGATACGCAGTATTTT. It translates to CASSIGTGGTDTQYF.

This clonotype was found many times. J is TRBJ2-3 and V is TRBV11-2; D perhaps matches TRBD2 (5 bases). Trimming stripped 4 bases from V and 2 bases from J, with 16 bases between. The CDR3 runs to 16 residues. CDR1 is SGHAT, CDR2 FQNNGV, per germline. Written as DNA, the CDR3 is TGTGCCAGCAGCTCCCCCTGGGCGGGCTCCACAGATACGCAGTATTTT. Its translation: CASSSPWAGSTDTQYF. Together with reference TRBV11-2 and TRBJ2-3, the CDR3 gives the full variable domain: EAGVAQSPRYKIIEKRQSVAFWCNPISGHATLYWYQQILGQGPKLLIQFQNNGVVDDSQLPKDRFSAERLKGVDSTLKIQPAKLEDSAVYLCASSSPWAGSTDTQYFGPGTRLTVL.

Regarding this clonotype: Germline and junction disagree at one end, which may indicate a read error. The chain carries TRBV29-1 and TRBJ2-1; 9 nucleotides agree with TRBD1. Germline lookup yields CDR1 SQVTM and CDR2 ANQGSEA. This CDR3 comprises 14 residues. Here the CDR3 reads CCVLWTGVKGEQFF. CDR3 DNA sequence: TGCTGCGTTCTCTGGACAGGGGTGAAGGGTGAGCAGTTCTTC.

The V call is TRBV12-5, the J call TRBJ2-1, with unresolved D. The CDR3 sequence is 12 residues long. V shed 8 bases and J shed 6 bases, with 11 bases lying between them. Looked up from germline, CDR1 is LGHNT and CDR2 is FRNRAP. CDR3 residues: CASWRPGNEQFF. CDR3 DNA: TGTGCTAGTTGGAGACCAGGCAATGAGCAGTTCTTC.

This clonotype was recorded once. This chain links TRBV5-4 with TRBJ2-7; D unresolved. The V gene's germline CDR1 is SGHNT and CDR2 YYREEE (reference sequence). V lost 4 bases and J 3 bases, leaving 17 bases between the germline ends. The CDR3 has 15 residues. The CDR3 coding sequence is TGTGCCAGCAGCCCCCCGCTAGATGTCGGCTACGAGCAGTACTTC. Its translation is CASSPPLDVGYEQYF. Full variable domain (rest looked up from reference TRBV5-4 and TRBJ2-7): ETGVTQSPTHLIKTRGQQVTLRCSSQSGHNTVSWYQQALGQGPQFIFQYYREEENGRGNFPPRFSGLQFPNYSSELNVNALELDDSALYLCASSPPLDVGYEQYFGPGTRLTVT.

Of note for this clonotype: It may be a read error: a sequence one base away is much more abundant. V is TRBV29-1 and J is TRBJ1-4, with D possibly matching TRBD1 (6 bases). The CDR3 is 15 residues long. Germline V gene sequence: CDR1 SQVTM, CDR2 ANQGSEA. CDR3 sequence: CSVSLKTGLLEKLLF. CDR3 sequence (DNA): TGCAGCGTCTCCCTTAAGACAGGACTTTTAGAAAAACTGTTGTTT.

On this clonotype itself: Given the absence of the conserved phenylalanine or tryptophan at the CDR3 end, a read error is likely. The chain couples TRBV6-1 to TRBJ2-7, with 9 positions matching TRBD2. V shed 7 bases, J shed 0 bases, and the junction held 10 bases outside the gene matches. The CDR3 is made up of 16 amino acids. The germline gives CDR1 MNHNS, CDR2 SASEGT. In nucleotides, the CDR3 is TGTGCCAGCACGTCTTTCCGCGGGAGGGCCTCCTACGAGCAGTACTAC. Translation: CASTSFRGRASYEQYY.